This TCR beta chain was captured in a study of T cell changes during pregnancy in multiple sclerosis. V was pared by 0 bases and J by 5 bases, with 7 bases of the junction left unmatched. This CDR3 spans 17 amino acids. Germline assignment: CDR1 MGHRA and CDR2 YSYEKL. Repertoires were generated with immunoSEQ multiplex PCR, while TCRdb's copy carries only in-frame clones and drops some. The table shows about 85,000 clones, with 90% to 95% occurring only once. The sequenced sample was peripheral blood, obtained in the first trimester of pregnancy. V and J are TRBV4-1 and TRBJ2-1, with 10 bases fitting TRBD1. The origin of this receptor is a female donor with multiple sclerosis, enrolled in a pregnancy study. CDR3 nucleotides: TGCGCCAGCAGCCAAGAAGGGGGGACAGGGGCCCACAATGAGCAGTTCTTC. Its translation: CASSQEGGTGAHNEQFF.